This T cell receptor beta chain derives from a study of cytomegalovirus exposure and HLA in healthy donors. Study-level findings and limits: Among CMV-associated TCR beta chains, most appeared HLA-restricted in a later analysis.

About this clone itself: As yet, its antigen is unknown.

PCR amplification relied on 60 Vbeta primers (plus 13 Jbeta primers). Sequencing used immunoSEQ multiplex PCR; TCRdb keeps in-frame clones, though not all of them. The table records 100,000 to 150,000 clones, around 80% of them present only once. The V and J ends lost 0 bases and 4 bases respectively, with 4 bases between them. The germline V gene has CDR1 SGDLS and CDR2 YYNGEE. This CDR3 comprises 13 residues. The chain couples TRBV9 to TRBJ2-2; D is ambiguous. The sequencing input was PBMCs. The TCR comes from a woman aged 50 to 60 in good health and CMV-seronegative. This chain's CDR3 is CASSVALTGELFF. The CDR3 nucleotides read TGTGCCAGCAGCGTAGCCCTCACCGGGGAGCTGTTTTTT.